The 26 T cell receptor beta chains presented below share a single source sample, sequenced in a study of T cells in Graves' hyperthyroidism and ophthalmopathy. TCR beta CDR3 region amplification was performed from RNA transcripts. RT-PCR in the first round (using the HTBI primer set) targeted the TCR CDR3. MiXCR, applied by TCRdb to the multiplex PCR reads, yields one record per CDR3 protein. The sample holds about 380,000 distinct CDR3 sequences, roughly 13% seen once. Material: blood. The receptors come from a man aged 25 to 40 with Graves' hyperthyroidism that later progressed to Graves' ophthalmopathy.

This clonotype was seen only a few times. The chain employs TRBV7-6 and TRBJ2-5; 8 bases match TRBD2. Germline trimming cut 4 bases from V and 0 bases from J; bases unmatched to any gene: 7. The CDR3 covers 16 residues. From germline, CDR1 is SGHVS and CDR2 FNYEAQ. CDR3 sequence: CASSSPLAANQETQYF. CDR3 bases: TGTGCCAGCAGCTCCCCACTAGCGGCGAACCAAGAGACCCAGTACTTC.

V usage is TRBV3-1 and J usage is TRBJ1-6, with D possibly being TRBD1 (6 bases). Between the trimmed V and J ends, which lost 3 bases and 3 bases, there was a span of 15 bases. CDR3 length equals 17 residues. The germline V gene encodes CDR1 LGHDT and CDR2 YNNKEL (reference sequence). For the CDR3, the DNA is TGTGCCAGCAGCCAGCACAGGGACAACATCTATAATTCACCCCTCCACTTT. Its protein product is CASSQHRDNIYNSPLHF.

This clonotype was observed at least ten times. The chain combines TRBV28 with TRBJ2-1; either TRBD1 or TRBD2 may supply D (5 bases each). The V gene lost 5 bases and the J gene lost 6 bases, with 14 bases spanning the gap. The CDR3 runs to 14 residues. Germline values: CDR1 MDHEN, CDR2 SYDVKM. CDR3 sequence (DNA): TGTGCCAGCAGTCCGCTGCTTGGGGGCAATGAGCAGTTCTTC. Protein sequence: CASSPLLGGNEQFF.

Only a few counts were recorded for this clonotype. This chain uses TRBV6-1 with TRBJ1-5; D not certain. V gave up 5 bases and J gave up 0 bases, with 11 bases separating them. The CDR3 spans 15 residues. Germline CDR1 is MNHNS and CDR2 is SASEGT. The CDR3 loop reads CASSSLGISNQPQHF. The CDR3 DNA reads TGTGCCAGCAGTTCCCTTGGGATTAGCAATCAGCCCCAGCATTTT.

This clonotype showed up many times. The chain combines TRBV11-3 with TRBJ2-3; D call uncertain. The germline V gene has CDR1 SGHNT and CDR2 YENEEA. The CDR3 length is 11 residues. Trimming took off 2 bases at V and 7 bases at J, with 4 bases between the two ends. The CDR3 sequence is CASSLSNTQYF. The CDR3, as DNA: TGTGCCAGCAGCTTATCGAATACGCAGTATTTT.

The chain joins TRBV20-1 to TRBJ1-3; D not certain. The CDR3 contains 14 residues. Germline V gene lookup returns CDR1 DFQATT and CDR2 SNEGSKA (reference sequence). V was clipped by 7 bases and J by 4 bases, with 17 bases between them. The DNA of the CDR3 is TGCAGTGTAGGCAGGTCCATAGTAGGAAACACCATATATTTT. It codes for CSVGRSIVGNTIYF.

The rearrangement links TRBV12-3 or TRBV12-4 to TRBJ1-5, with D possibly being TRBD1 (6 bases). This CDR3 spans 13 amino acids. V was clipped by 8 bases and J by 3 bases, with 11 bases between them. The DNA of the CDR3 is TGTGCCAGCGGCGGACAGTACAATCAGCCCCAGCATTTT. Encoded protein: CASGGQYNQPQHF.

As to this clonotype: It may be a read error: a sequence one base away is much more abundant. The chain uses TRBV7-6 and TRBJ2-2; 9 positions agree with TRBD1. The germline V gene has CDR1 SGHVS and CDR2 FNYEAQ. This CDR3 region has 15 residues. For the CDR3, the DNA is TGTGTCAGCAGCTTAGATGGACAGGGGTCCGGGGAGCTGTTTTTT. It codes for CVSSLDGQGSGELFF.

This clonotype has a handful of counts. CDR3 sequence: CAISDKPNTEAFF. CDR3 DNA sequence: TGTGCCATCAGTGATAAACCCAACACTGAAGCTTTCTTT. The rearrangement joins TRBV10-3 to TRBJ1-1; D is undetermined. The germline gives CDR1 ENHRY, CDR2 SYGVKD. The V gene lost 3 bases and the J gene lost 2 bases, with 7 bases spanning the gap. CDR3 size: 13 residues.

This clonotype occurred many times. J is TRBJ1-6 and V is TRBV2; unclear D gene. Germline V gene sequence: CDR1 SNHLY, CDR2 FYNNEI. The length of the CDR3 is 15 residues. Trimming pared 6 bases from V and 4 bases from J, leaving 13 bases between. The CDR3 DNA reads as TGTGCCAGCAGCCCGACTGCATATTATAATTCACCCCTCCACTTT. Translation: CASSPTAYYNSPLHF.

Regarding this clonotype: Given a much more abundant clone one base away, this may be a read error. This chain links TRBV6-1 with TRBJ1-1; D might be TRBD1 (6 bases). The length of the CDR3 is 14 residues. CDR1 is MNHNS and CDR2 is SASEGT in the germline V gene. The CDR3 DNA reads TGTGGCAGCAGTGACCGGGACAAAAACACTGAAGCTTTCTTT. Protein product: CGSSDRDKNTEAFF.

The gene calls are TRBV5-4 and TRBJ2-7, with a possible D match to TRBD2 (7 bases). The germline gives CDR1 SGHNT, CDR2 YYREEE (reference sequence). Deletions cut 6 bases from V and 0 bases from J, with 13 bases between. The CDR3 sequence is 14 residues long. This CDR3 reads CASTHGGPSYEQYF. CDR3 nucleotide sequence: TGTGCCAGCACCCACGGGGGGCCCTCCTACGAGCAGTACTTC.

The CDR3 DNA reads as TGTGCCAGCAGCTCTCGGCGGGCAGGTCCCGACTCTGGGGCCAACGTCCTGACTTTC. Translated: CASSSRRAGPDSGANVLTF. The J gene is TRBJ2-6, the V gene TRBV7-9, with D tentatively TRBD2 (5 bases). The V end was cut by 4 bases, the J end by 0 bases, with 19 bases between. Germline V lookup: CDR1 SEHNR, CDR2 FQNEAQ (reference sequence). CDR3 size: 19 residues.

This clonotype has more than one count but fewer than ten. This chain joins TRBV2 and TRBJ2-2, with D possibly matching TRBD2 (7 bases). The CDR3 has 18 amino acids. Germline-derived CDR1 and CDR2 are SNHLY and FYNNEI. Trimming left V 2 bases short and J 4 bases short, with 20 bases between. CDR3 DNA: TGTGCCAGCAGTGAAAGGGGGGGGCTCTTGGTTGGCACCGGGGAGCTGTTTTTT. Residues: CASSERGGLLVGTGELFF.

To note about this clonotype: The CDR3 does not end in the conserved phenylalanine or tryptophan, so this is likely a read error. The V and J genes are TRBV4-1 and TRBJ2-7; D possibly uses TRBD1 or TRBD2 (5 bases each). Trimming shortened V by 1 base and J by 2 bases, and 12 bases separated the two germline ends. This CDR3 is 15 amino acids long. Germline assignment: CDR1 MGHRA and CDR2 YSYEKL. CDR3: CASSQAGRGTYEQYL. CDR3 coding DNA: TGCGCCAGCAGCCAAGCGGGACGTGGGACCTACGAGCAGTACCTC.

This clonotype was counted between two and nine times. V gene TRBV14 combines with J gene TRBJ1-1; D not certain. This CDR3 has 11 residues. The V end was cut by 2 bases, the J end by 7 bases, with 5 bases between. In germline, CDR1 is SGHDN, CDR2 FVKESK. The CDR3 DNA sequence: TGTGCCAGCAGCCAACACTATGAAGCTTTCTTT. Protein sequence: CASSQHYEAFF.

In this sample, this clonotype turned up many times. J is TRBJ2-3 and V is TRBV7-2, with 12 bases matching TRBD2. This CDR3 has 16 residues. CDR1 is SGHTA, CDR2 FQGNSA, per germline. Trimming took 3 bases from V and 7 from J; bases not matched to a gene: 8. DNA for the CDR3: TGTGCCAGCAGCTTTCTGACTAGCGGGGGTGAACATACGCAGTATTTT. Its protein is CASSFLTSGGEHTQYF.

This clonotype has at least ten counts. CDR3 residues: CASSSVRAGRNEQYF. For the CDR3, the DNA is TGTGCCAGCAGTTCGGTTCGGGCAGGGAGGAACGAGCAGTACTTC. J is TRBJ2-7 and V is TRBV28; a weak D match, TRBD2 (6 bases). CDR3 length: 15 amino acids. Germline V gives CDR1 MDHEN, CDR2 SYDVKM. Trimming removed 4 bases from V and 5 bases from J, with 18 bases in between.

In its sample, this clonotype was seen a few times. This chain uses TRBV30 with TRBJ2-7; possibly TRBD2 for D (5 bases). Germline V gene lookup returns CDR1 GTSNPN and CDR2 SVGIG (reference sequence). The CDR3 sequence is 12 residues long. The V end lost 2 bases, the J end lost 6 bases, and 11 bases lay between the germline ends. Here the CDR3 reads CAWSPGVGEQYF. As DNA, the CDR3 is TGTGCCTGGAGTCCCGGGGTAGGCGAGCAGTACTTC.

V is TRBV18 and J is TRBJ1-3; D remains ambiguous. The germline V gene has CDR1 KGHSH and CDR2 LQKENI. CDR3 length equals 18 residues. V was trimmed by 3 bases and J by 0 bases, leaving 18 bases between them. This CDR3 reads CASSPDPGIGYSGNTIYF. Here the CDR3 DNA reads TGTGCCAGCTCACCCGATCCCGGGATAGGGTACTCTGGAAACACCATATATTTT.

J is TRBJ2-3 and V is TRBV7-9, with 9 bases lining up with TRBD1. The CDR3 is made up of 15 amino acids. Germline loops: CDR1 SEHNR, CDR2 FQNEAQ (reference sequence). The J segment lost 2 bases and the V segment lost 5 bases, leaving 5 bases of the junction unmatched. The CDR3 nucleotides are TGTGCCAGCAGCCCACAGGGGGCGCCCACAGATACGCAGTATTTT. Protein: CASSPQGAPTDTQYF.

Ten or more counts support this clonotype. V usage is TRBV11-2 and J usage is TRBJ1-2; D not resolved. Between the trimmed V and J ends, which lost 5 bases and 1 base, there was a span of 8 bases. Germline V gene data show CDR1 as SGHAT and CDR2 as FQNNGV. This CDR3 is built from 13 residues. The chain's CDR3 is CASSPGSNYGYTF. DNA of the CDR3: TGTGCCAGCAGCCCCGGCAGTAACTATGGCTACACCTTC.

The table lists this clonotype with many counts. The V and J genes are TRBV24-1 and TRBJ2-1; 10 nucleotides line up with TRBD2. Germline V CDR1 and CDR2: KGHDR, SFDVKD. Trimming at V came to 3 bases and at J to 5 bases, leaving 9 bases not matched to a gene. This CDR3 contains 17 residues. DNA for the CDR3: TGTGCCACCAGTGATCCGTTTAGCGGGGGGACCGACAATGAGCAGTTCTTC. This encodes CATSDPFSGGTDNEQFF.

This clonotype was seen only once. DNA of the CDR3: TGCAGTGCTAGAGATGGGCTAGCTCAAGAGACCCAGTACTTC. Amino acids: CSARDGLAQETQYF. The chain carries TRBV20-1 and TRBJ2-5, with a weak D call TRBD2 (5 bases). CDR1 DFQATT and CDR2 SNEGSKA come from the germline V gene (reference sequence). V was clipped by 0 bases and J by 2 bases, with 10 bases between them. CDR3 length: 14 residues.

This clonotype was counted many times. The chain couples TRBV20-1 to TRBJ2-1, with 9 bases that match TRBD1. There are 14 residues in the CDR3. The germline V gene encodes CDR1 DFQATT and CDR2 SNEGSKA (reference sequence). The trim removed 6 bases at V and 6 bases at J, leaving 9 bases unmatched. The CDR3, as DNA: TGCAGTGCAACAACAGGGGGCCGAATCAATGAGCAGTTCTTC. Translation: CSATTGGRINEQFF.

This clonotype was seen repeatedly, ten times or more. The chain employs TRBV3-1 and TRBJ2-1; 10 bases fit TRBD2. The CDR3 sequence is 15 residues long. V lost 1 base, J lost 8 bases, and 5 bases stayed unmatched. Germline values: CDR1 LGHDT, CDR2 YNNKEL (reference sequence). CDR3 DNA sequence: TGTGCCAGCAGCCAAGTGAGCGGGGGGGCGTATGAGCAGTTCTTC. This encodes CASSQVSGGAYEQFF.